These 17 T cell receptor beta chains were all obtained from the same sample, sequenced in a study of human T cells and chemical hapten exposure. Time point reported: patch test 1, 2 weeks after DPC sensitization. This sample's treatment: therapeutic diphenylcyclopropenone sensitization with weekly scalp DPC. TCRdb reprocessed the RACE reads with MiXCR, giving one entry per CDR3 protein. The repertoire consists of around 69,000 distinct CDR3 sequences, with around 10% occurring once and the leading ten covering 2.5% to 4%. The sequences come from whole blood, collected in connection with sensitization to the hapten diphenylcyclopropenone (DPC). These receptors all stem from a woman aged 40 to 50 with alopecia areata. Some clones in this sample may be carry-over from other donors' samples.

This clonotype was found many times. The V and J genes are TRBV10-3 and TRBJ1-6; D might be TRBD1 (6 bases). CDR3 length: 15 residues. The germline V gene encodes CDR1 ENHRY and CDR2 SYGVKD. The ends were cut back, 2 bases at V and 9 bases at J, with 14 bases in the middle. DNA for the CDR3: TGTGCCATCAGTGAGGCGACAGGCATCGTTTCACCCCTCCACTTT. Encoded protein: CAISEATGIVSPLHF.

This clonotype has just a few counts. DNA for the CDR3: TGCAGTGCCCCCCAGCGGGGGGGCGTCGGTGAGCAGTTCTTC. Its protein product is CSAPQRGGVGEQFF. The genes are TRBV20-1 and TRBJ2-1, with TRBD2 matching 10 bases. Trimming at V came to 6 bases and at J to 9 bases, leaving 11 bases not matched to a gene. The CDR3 consists of 14 residues. Germline V gene data show CDR1 as DFQATT and CDR2 as SNEGSKA (reference sequence).

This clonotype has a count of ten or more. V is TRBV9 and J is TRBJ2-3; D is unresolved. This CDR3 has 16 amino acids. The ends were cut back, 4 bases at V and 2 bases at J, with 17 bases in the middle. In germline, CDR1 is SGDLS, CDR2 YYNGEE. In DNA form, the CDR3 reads TGTGCCAGCAGCCTTGAGGACCGGCCGTTCACAGATACGCAGTATTTT. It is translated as CASSLEDRPFTDTQYF. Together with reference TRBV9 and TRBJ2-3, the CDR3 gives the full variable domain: DSGVTQTPKHLITATGQRVTLRCSPRSGDLSVYWYQQSLDQGLQFLIQYYNGEERAKGNILERFSAQQFPDLHSELNLSSLELGDSALYFCASSLEDRPFTDTQYFGPGTRLTVL.

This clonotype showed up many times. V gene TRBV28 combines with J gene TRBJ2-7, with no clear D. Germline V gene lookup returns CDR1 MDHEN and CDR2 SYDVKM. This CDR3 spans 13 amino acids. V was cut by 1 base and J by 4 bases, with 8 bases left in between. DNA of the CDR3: TGTGCCAGCAGTTTATCGGACGGGTACGAGCAGTACTTC. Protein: CASSLSDGYEQYF.

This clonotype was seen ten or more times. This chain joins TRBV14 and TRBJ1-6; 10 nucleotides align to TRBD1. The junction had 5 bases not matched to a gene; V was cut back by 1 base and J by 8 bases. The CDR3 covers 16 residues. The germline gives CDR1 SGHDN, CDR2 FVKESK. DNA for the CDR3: TGTGCCAGCAGCCAAGTTCCGGGACAGGGGTATTCACCCCTCCACTTT. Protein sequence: CASSQVPGQGYSPLHF. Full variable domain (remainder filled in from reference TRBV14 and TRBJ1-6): EAGVTQFPSHSVIEKGQTVTLRCDPISGHDNLYWYRRVMGKEIKFLLHFVKESKQDESGMPNNRFLAERTGGTYSTLKVQPAELEDSGVYFCASSQVPGQGYSPLHFGNGTRLTVT.

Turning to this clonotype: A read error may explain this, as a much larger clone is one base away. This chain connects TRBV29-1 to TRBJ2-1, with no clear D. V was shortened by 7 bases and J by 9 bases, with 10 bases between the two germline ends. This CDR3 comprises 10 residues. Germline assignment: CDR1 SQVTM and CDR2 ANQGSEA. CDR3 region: CSGQLIEQFF. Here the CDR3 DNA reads TGCAGCGGACAATTGATTGAGCAGTTCTTC.

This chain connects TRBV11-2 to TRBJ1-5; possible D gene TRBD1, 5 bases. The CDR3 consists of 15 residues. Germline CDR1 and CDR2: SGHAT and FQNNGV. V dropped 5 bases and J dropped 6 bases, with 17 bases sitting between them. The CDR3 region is CASSGGPRTLQPQHF. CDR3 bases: TGTGCCAGCAGCGGGGGACCGCGGACCCTTCAGCCCCAGCATTTT.

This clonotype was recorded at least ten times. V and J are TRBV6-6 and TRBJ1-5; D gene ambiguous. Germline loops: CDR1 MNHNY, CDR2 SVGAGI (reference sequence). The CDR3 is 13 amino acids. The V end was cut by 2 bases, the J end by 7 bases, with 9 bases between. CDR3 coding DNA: TGTGCCAGCAGTTACACTAGCGGGCAGCCCCAGCATTTT. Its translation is CASSYTSGQPQHF.

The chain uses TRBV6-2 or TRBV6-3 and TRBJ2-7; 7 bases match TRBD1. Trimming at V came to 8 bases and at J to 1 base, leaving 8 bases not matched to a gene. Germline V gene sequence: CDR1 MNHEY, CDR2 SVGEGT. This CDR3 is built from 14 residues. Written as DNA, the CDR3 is TGTGCCAGCCTCCAACAGGGGATGTCCTACGAGCAGTACTTC. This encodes CASLQQGMSYEQYF.

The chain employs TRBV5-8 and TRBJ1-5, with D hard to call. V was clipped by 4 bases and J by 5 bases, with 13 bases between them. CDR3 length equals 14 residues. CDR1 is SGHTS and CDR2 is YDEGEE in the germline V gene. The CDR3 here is CASSPPTVDQPQHF. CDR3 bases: TGTGCCAGCAGCCCCCCTACGGTGGATCAGCCCCAGCATTTT.

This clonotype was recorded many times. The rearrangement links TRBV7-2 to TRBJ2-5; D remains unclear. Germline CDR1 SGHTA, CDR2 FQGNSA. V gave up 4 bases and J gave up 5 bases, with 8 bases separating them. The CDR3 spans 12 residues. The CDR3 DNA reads TGTGCCAGCAGCTCGCCGAGGGAGACCCAGTACTTC. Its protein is CASSSPRETQYF.

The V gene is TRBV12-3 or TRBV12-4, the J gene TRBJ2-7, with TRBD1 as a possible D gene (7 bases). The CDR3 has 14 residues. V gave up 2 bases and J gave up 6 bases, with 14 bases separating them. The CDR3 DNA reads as TGTGCCAGCAGTTTATCTCGCCAGGGGGGCGAGCAGTACTTC. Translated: CASSLSRQGGEQYF.

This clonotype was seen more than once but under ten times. Here the CDR3 reads CASSVITGVTYNEQFF. In nucleotides, the CDR3 is TGTGCCAGCAGCGTAATAACAGGGGTCACCTACAATGAGCAGTTCTTC. J is TRBJ2-1 and V is TRBV9; TRBD1 aligns across 7 bases. The length of the CDR3 is 16 residues. Germline CDR1 reads SGDLS; CDR2 reads YYNGEE. J lost 2 bases, V lost 1 base, and 6 bases had no gene match. The full variable domain, rest sourced from reference TRBV9 and TRBJ2-1, is DSGVTQTPKHLITATGQRVTLRCSPRSGDLSVYWYQQSLDQGLQFLIQYYNGEERAKGNILERFSAQQFPDLHSELNLSSLELGDSALYFCASSVITGVTYNEQFFGPGTRLTVL.

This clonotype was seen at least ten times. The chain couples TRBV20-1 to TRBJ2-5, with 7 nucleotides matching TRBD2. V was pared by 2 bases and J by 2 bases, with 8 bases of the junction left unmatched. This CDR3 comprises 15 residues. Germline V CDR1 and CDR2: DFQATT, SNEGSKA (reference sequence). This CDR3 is CSARLRGGPQETQYF. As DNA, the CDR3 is TGCAGTGCTAGACTCCGCGGGGGTCCTCAAGAGACCCAGTACTTC.

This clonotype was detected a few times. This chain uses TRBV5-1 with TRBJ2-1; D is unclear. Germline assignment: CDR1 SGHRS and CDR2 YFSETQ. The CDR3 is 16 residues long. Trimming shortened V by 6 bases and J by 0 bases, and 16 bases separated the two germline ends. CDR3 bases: TGCGCCAGCACAGTCCTTCCGCGAAGCTCCTACAATGAGCAGTTCTTC. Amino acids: CASTVLPRSSYNEQFF.

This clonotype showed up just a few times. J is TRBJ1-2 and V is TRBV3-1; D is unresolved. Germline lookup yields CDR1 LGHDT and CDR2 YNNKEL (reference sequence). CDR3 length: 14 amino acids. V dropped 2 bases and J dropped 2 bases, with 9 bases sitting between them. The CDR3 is CASSQRSVNYGYTF. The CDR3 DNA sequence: TGTGCCAGCAGCCAAAGGAGTGTAAACTATGGCTACACCTTC.

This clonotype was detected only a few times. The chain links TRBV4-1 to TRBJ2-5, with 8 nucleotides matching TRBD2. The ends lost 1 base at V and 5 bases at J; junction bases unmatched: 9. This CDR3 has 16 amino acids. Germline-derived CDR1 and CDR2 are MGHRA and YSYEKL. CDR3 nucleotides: TGCGCCAGCAGCCAAGGGAACAGCGGGGGCTCCGAGACCCAGTACTTC. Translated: CASSQGNSGGSETQYF.